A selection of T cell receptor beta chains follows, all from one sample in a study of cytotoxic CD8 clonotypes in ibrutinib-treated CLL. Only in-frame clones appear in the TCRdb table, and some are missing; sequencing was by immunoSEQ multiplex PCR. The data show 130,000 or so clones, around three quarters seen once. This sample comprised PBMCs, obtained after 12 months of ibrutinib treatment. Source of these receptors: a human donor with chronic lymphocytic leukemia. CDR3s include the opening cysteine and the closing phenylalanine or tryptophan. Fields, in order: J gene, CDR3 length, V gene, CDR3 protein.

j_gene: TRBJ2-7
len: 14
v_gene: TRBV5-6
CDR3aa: CASSLGTGNYEQYF

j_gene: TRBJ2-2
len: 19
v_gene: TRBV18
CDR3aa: CASSPREVRAPTGTGELFF

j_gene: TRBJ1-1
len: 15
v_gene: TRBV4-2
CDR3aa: CASSQEGRGSAEAFF

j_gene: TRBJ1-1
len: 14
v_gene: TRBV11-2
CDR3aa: CASSVGAANTEAFF

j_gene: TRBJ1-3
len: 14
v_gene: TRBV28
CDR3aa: CASGTGGYPDTIYF

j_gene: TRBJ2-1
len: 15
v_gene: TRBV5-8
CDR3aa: CASSIRLTSPNEQFF

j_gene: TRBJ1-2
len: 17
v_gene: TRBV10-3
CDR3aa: CAISDVGDRVLSVGYTF

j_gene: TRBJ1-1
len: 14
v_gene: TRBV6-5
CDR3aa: CARAGQGVNTEAFF

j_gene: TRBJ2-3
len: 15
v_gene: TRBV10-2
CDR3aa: CASSEGLAGTDTQYF

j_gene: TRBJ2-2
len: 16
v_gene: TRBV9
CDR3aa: CASSPRLAGGGGELFF

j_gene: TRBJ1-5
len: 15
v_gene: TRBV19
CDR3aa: CASLGEGLSNQPQHF

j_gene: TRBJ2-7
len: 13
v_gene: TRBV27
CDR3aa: CASSFGRTYEQYF

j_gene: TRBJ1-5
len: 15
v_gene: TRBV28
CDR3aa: CASSSRTPRTQPQHF

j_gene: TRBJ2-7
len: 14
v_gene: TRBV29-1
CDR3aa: CSVSPQGLYDEQYF

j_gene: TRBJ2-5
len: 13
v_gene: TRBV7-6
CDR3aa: CASSLRLQETQYF

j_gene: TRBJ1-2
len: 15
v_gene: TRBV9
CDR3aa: CASSVGELAGYGYTF

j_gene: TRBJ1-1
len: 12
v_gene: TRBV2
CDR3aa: CASSVQSTEAFF

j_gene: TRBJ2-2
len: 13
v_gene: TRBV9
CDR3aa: CASSQGVPGELFF

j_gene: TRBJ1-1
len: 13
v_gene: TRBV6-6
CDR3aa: CASSYGRGTEAFF

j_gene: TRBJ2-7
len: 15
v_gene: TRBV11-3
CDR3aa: CASSFPGTGDYEQYF

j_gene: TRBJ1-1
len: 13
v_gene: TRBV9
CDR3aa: CASSVGTATEAFF

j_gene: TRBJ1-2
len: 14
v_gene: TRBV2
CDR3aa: CASSPNPNIYGYTF

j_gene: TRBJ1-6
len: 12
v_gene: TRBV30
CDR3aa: CAWTSLGSPLHF

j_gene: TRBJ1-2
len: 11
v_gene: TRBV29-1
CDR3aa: CSVRANYGYTF

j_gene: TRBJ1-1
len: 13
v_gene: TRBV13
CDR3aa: CASSLVGGTEAFF

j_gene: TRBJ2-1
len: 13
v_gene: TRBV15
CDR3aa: CATSGLAVNEQFF

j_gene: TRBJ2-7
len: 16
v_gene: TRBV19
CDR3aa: CASSIPQGYPPNEQYF

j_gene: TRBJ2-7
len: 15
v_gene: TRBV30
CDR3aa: CAWSVQDYRGHEQYF

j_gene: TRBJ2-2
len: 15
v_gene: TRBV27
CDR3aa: CASSLWTGGHGELFF

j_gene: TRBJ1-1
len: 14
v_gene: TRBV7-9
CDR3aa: CASSFLGMNTEAFF

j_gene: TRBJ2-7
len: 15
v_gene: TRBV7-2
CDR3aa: CASSSFGTPSSEQYF

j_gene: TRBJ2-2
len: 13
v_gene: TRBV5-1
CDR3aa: CASSLDAGQGLFF

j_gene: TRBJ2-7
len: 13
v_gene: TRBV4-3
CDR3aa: CASSQEGWDEQYF

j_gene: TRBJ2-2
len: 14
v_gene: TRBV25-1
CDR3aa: CASSDIKMDGELFF

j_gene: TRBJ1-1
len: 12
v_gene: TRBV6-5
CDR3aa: CASSPTGGRAFF

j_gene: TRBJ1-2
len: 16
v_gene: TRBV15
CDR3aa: CATSRDLPQNLHGYTF

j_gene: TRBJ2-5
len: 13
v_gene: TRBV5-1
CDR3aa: CASSTGGAETQYF

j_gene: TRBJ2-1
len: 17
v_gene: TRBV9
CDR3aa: CASSPQLWSSPYNEQFF

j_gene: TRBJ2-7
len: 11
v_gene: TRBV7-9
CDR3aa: CASSPTYEQYF

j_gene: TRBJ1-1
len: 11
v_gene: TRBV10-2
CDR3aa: CASWGGTEAFF

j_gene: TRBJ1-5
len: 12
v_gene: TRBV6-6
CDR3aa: CASSWTGTTPHF

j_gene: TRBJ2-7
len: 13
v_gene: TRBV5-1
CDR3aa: CASSRNSFYEQYF

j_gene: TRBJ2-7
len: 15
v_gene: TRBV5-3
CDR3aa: CARSLVQKSSYEQYF

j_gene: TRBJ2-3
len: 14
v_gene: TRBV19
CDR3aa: CASKASGNTDTQYF

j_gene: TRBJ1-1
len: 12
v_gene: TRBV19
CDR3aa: CASGLGNTEAFF

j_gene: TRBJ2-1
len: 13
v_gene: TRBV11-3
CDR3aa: CASSTRSTSEQFF

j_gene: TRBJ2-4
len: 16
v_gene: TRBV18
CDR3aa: CASSPGGVLAKNIQYF

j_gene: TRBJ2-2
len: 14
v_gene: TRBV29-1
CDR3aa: CSAQPSGGFGELFF

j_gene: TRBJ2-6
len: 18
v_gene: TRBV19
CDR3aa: CASSNRQGRLLGANVLTF

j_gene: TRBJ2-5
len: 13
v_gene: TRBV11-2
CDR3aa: CASSLTLQETQYF

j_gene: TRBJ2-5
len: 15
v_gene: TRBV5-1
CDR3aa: CASSLTIGGEETQYF

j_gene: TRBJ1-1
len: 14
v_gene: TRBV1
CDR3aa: CTSSHTVAGGFGFF

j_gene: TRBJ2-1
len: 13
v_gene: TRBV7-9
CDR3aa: CASSSIRGHEQFF

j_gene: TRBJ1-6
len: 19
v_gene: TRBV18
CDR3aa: CASSPPGQGWGTYNSPLHF